Below, 30 T cell receptor beta chains from the same sample are listed, as sequenced in a study of tumor-infiltrating lymphocytes in primary liver carcinoma. TCR beta cDNA was prepared out of around 460 ng total RNA by means of a constant-region primer. Modified slightly, ARM-PCR produced TCR beta libraries over three nested multiplex PCR rounds. Running roughly 10 cycles apiece, the first two PCR rounds relied on TRBV1-TRBV30 forward primers together with a C-beta reverse primer. One entry per CDR3 protein, called by TCRdb with MiXCR from the multiplex PCR reads. The table lists approximately 330,000 distinct CDR3 sequences, less than 75% of them singletons. Unsorted whole blood yielded the blood RNA, and germline DNA was also extracted. Sequencing input: peripheral blood. The receptors come from a man aged 35-49 years with primary liver carcinoma and hepatitis B virus infection.

This clonotype has only a few counts. J is TRBJ2-4 and V is TRBV12-3 or TRBV12-4; possible D gene TRBD1, 5 bases. Trimming took off 2 bases at V and 2 bases at J, with 7 bases between the two ends. CDR3 size: 14 residues. As DNA, the CDR3 is TGTGCCAGCAGTTTAAGGGGAACCAAAAACATTCAGTACTTC. This gives the protein CASSLRGTKNIQYF.

The rearrangement uses TRBV6-5 and TRBJ1-2; 8 positions match TRBD1. From germline, CDR1 is MNHEY and CDR2 SVGAGI. CDR3 length: 14 residues. V shed 8 bases and J 7 bases; nucleotides not matched to a gene: 12. CDR3 region: CASSLLDRGCGYTF. Here the CDR3 DNA reads TGTGCCAGCTCCTTACTAGACAGGGGATGTGGCTACACCTTC.

This clonotype has ten or more counts. This chain uses TRBV4-3 with TRBJ2-3; the D is unclear. The length of the CDR3 is 16 residues. Germline CDR1 is LGHNA and CDR2 is YSLEER. V lost 0 bases to trimming and J lost 2 bases, with 12 bases between them. CDR3 residues: CASSQDGRPPTDTQYF. The CDR3, as DNA: TGCGCCAGCAGCCAAGACGGCCGTCCTCCCACAGATACGCAGTATTTT.

V is TRBV11-2 and J is TRBJ2-5; 7 bases are shared with TRBD1. In germline, CDR1 is SGHAT, CDR2 FQNNGV. Trimming cost V 6 bases and J 11 bases; bases outside gene matches: 21. This CDR3 has 16 residues. CDR3 in DNA: TGTGCCAGCAGTCTGGGCGACAGGGTGGGTTACAATGAGCAGTACTTC. Translated: CASSLGDRVGYNEQYF.

Turning to this clonotype: A read error may account for a junction end that differs from germline. This rearrangement joins TRBV6-1 to TRBJ1-1, with no clear D. The CDR3 is made up of 14 amino acids. Germline V lookup: CDR1 MNHNS, CDR2 SASEGT. CDR3 in DNA: TGTGCCAGCAGTAGACGGGGAAGGAACACTGAAGCCTTCTTT. Residues: CASSRRGRNTEAFF.

The sample holds many counts of this clonotype. The chain couples TRBV29-1 to TRBJ2-7; 8 bases map to TRBD1. This CDR3 spans 14 amino acids. CDR1 SQVTM and CDR2 ANQGSEA come from the germline V gene. V shed 4 bases, J shed 0 bases, and the junction held 5 bases outside the gene matches. CDR3 protein: CSVATGGSSYEQYF. The CDR3 DNA reads TGCAGCGTTGCTACAGGGGGGTCCTCCTACGAGCAGTACTTC.

For this clonotype: The junction and the germline gene differ at one end; a read error may be behind it. The chain employs TRBV11-2 and TRBJ2-7, with TRBD1 identical over 9 bases. The CDR3 is 14 residues long. CDR1 is SGHAT and CDR2 is FQNNGV in the germline V gene. CDR3: CTSDRQGGPYEQYF. Written as DNA, the CDR3 is TGTACCAGCGACAGACAGGGGGGCCCCTACGAGCAGTACTTC. The variable domain in full, completed from reference TRBV11-2 and TRBJ2-7, reads EAGVAQSPRYKIIEKRQSVAFWCNPISGHATLYWYQQILGQGPKLLIQFQNNGVVDDSQLPKDRFSAERLKGVDSTLKIQPAKLEDSAVYLCTSDRQGGPYEQYFGPGTRLTVT.

Comment on this clonotype: Since a much larger clone is just one base distant, this may be a read error. The chain couples TRBV6-5 to TRBJ1-1; a possible D gene is TRBD1 (5 bases). The CDR3 is 15 amino acids. Trimming pared 4 bases from V and 4 bases from J, leaving 16 bases between. The germline V gene encodes CDR1 MNHEY and CDR2 SVGAGI. The CDR3 nucleotides are TGTGCCAGCAGTTGCAGGGCGGATATGGCCACTGAAGCTTTCTTT. It yields the protein CASSCRADMATEAFF.

The gene calls are TRBV7-8 and TRBJ2-7; D uncertain. Trimming cost V 5 bases and J 3 bases, with 5 bases left between them. The CDR3 has 11 amino acids. Germline CDR1 is SGHVS and CDR2 is FQNEAQ. The CDR3 is CASSPYYEQYF. The CDR3 DNA sequence: TGTGCCAGCAGCCCCTACTACGAGCAGTACTTC.

With respect to this clonotype: One end of the junction varies from germline; a read error may be responsible. The chain combines TRBV5-6 with TRBJ2-7, with a tentative D call TRBD1 (5 bases). Germline loops: CDR1 SGHDT, CDR2 YYEEEE. The CDR3 loop spans 14 amino acids. CDR3 protein: CASSFLQAASEQCF. The CDR3, as DNA: TGTGCCAGCAGTTTCCTACAGGCCGCAAGCGAGCAGTGCTTC.

As for this clonotype: Germline is not matched at one junction end, which may reflect a read error. CDR3 protein: CASSRRTYPYEQYF. CDR3 bases: TGCGCGAGCAGCCGACGGACATACCCCTACGAGCAGTACTTC. The chain uses TRBV4-1 and TRBJ2-7, with D tentatively TRBD1 (5 bases). The CDR3 has 14 amino acids. Germline V gives CDR1 MGHRA, CDR2 YSYEKL.

This clonotype was detected a few times. This rearrangement joins TRBV7-9 to TRBJ1-1; D is perhaps TRBD1 (6 bases). Between the trimmed V and J ends, which lost 7 bases and 5 bases, there was a span of 17 bases. The germline V gene has CDR1 SEHNR and CDR2 FQNEAQ (reference sequence). The CDR3 extends over 14 amino acids. The CDR3 DNA is TGTGCCAGCACCCCAAGAGCAGGGGAGACTGAAGCTTTCTTT. Translating gives CASTPRAGETEAFF.

To note about this clonotype: A read error may produce the germline difference seen at one junction end. The gene calls are TRBV11-2 and TRBJ2-1; D not certain. CDR1 and CDR2 from the germline V gene are SGHAT and FQNNGV. The CDR3 length is 12 residues. CDR3 nucleotide sequence: TGTGCCAGCAGCTTATACCGCAATGAGCAGTCCTTC. It codes for CASSLYRNEQSF.

Comment on this clonotype: A read error may account for a junction end that differs from germline. V and J are TRBV6-1 and TRBJ1-2; no definite D call. Germline CDR1 is MNHNS and CDR2 is SASEGT. The CDR3 covers 14 residues. The CDR3 spells CASREATDNYGYTF. The DNA of the CDR3 is TGTGCCAGCAGAGAAGCGACGGATAACTATGGTTACACCTTC.

With regard to this clonotype: One base away lies a much larger clone, so this may be a sequencing read error. The chain has TRBV6-1 and TRBJ2-2, with 8 bases fitting TRBD2. CDR1 and CDR2 from the germline V gene are MNHNS and SASEGT. The length of the CDR3 is 14 residues. The CDR3 reads CASGAGVNIGELFF. DNA of the CDR3: TGTGCCAGCGGAGCGGGGGTGAACATCGGGGAGCTGTTTTTT.

Note on this clonotype: The conserved closing phenylalanine or tryptophan is absent in this CDR3, likely reflecting a read error. The chain employs TRBV11-2 and TRBJ2-5, with 11 bases lining up with TRBD2. CDR3 length equals 13 residues. CDR1 SGHAT and CDR2 FQNNGV come from the germline V gene. Written as DNA, the CDR3 is TGTGCCAGCAATCAACTAGCGGGAGAGACGCAGTACCTC. Its protein is CASNQLAGETQYL.

With regard to this clonotype: A much larger clone sits a single nucleotide away, making a read error possible. The J gene is TRBJ2-5, the V gene TRBV12-3 or TRBV12-4; no definite D call. This CDR3 spans 15 amino acids. The CDR3 loop is CASSPAGRNQEIQYF. In DNA form, the CDR3 reads TGTGCCAGCAGCCCCGCCGGCAGGAATCAAGAGATCCAGTACTTC.

Concerning this clonotype itself: Lacking the conserved final phenylalanine or tryptophan, this CDR3 likely reflects a read error. J is TRBJ2-6 and V is TRBV5-4; possible D gene TRBD1, 6 bases. The V and J ends lost 5 bases and 2 bases respectively, with 11 bases between them. CDR1 is SGHNT and CDR2 is YYREEE in the germline V gene (reference sequence). The CDR3 totals 15 residues. CDR3 residues: CASRLDRTGANVLTL. CDR3 nucleotides: TGTGCCAGCAGACTGGACAGAACTGGGGCCAACGTCCTGACTTTG.

Comment on this clonotype: A single base separates this from a much larger clone, so it may be a read error. Here the CDR3 reads CVSSEGDYTF. The CDR3 DNA reads as TGTGTCAGCAGTGAAGGCGACTACACCTTC. The V gene is TRBV6-6, the J gene TRBJ1-2; D gene ambiguous. Per germline, CDR1 MNHNY and CDR2 SVGAGI (reference sequence). This CDR3 has 10 amino acids.

This clonotype was counted only a few times. This chain links TRBV5-4 with TRBJ2-7; 7 positions match TRBD2. The V and J ends lost 4 bases and 4 bases, in that order; junction bases with no gene match: 11. The CDR3 is 15 amino acids. CDR1 and CDR2 (germline): SGHNT, YYREEE (reference sequence). This chain's CDR3 is CASSAGPGLSYEQYF. The CDR3 DNA is TGTGCCAGCAGCGCAGGACCGGGACTATCATACGAGCAGTACTTC. The entire variable domain, with the rest obtained from reference TRBV5-4 and TRBJ2-7, is as follows: ETGVTQSPTHLIKTRGQQVTLRCSSQSGHNTVSWYQQALGQGPQFIFQYYREEENGRGNFPPRFSGLQFPNYSSELNVNALELDDSALYLCASSAGPGLSYEQYFGPGTRLTVT.

As to this clonotype: A much larger clone lies one base from this, so it may be a read error. The rearrangement joins TRBV6-5 to TRBJ1-1, with D hard to call. The CDR3 spans 13 residues. Germline CDR1 reads MNHEY; CDR2 reads SVGAGI. V gave up 8 bases and J gave up 0 bases, with 10 bases separating them. As DNA, the CDR3 is TGTGCCAGCCGTGACGGGATGAACACTGAAGCTTTCTTT. Its protein product is CASRDGMNTEAFF.

J is TRBJ1-4 and V is TRBV6-6; no clear D. The germline V gene has CDR1 MNHNY and CDR2 SVGAGI (reference sequence). The length of the CDR3 is 16 residues. V dropped 1 base and J dropped 0 bases, with 9 bases sitting between them. This CDR3 is CASSYLGGSTNEKLFF. The CDR3 nucleotides are TGTGCCAGCAGTTACTTGGGAGGGTCAACTAATGAAAAACTGTTTTTT.

This clonotype was observed a few times. This chain links TRBV5-4 with TRBJ2-3; TRBD2 matches at 7 bases. Germline V gene sequence: CDR1 SGHNT, CDR2 YYREEE (reference sequence). V was pared by 1 base and J by 1 base, with 0 bases of the junction left unmatched. This CDR3 is built from 14 residues. The CDR3 DNA reads as TGTGCCAGCAGCTTGAGCGGGGGCACAGATACGCAGTATTTT. This sequence encodes CASSLSGGTDTQYF. Full variable domain (outside the CDR3, taken from reference TRBV5-4 and TRBJ2-3): ETGVTQSPTHLIKTRGQQVTLRCSSQSGHNTVSWYQQALGQGPQFIFQYYREEENGRGNFPPRFSGLQFPNYSSELNVNALELDDSALYLCASSLSGGTDTQYFGPGTRLTVL.

On this clonotype: This could be a read error, since a much larger clone is one nucleotide away. The conserved phenylalanine or tryptophan is not found at the CDR3 terminus, so this likely reflects a read error. The CDR3 nucleotides are TGCAGCGTAGTGACATCAGGGGGAGGCCCAGATACGCAGTATTCT. Protein sequence: CSVVTSGGGPDTQYS. The chain recombines TRBV29-1 with TRBJ2-3; TRBD1 is a possible D gene (7 bases). Trimming removed 6 bases at V and 4 bases at J, with 20 bases between. The CDR3 totals 15 residues. Germline CDR1 and CDR2: SQVTM and ANQGSEA.

This chain joins TRBV11-3 and TRBJ2-1, with a possible D match to TRBD2 (5 bases). Germline V lookup: CDR1 SGHNT, CDR2 YENEEA. V was trimmed by 5 bases and J by 14 bases, leaving 19 bases between them. There are 13 residues in the CDR3. The CDR3 coding sequence is TGTGCCAGCAGCCACGGGAACGACAATAAGAAGTTCTTC. Translated: CASSHGNDNKKFF.

The sample holds many counts of this clonotype. The V gene is TRBV11-2, the J gene TRBJ2-7; D ambiguous. This CDR3 is built from 15 residues. V dropped 1 base and J dropped 2 bases, with 12 bases sitting between them. The germline CDR1 and CDR2 sequences are SGHAT and FQNNGV. CDR3 region: CASSLVFTSAYEQYF. The CDR3 coding sequence is TGTGCCAGCAGCTTAGTGTTTACTTCAGCCTACGAGCAGTACTTC. Full variable domain (remainder filled in from reference TRBV11-2 and TRBJ2-7): EAGVAQSPRYKIIEKRQSVAFWCNPISGHATLYWYQQILGQGPKLLIQFQNNGVVDDSQLPKDRFSAERLKGVDSTLKIQPAKLEDSAVYLCASSLVFTSAYEQYFGPGTRLTVT.

As for this clonotype: Without the conserved terminal phenylalanine or tryptophan, this CDR3 likely stems from a read error. This chain uses TRBV28 with TRBJ2-1; D assignment may be TRBD1 or TRBD2 (6 bases each). CDR1 is MDHEN and CDR2 is SYDVKM in the germline V gene. V lost 6 bases and J lost 4, with 10 bases in between. CDR3 length equals 13 residues. The CDR3 bases are TGTGCCAGCAGGGGGGGCGGTTACAATGAGCAGTTCATC. Its protein is CASRGGGYNEQFI.

This clonotype has ten or more counts. The rearrangement links TRBV7-9 to TRBJ2-3; D ambiguous. The CDR3 has 13 residues. Trimming cost V 4 bases and J 3 bases, with 8 bases left between them. CDR1 and CDR2 (germline): SEHNR, FQNEAQ (reference sequence). The CDR3 here is CASSSSQTDTQYF. In nucleotides, the CDR3 is TGTGCCAGCAGCTCAAGCCAGACAGATACGCAGTATTTT.

This clonotype was seen only once. A read error is possible here, since a much larger clone lies one base away. The chain combines TRBV12-3 or TRBV12-4 with TRBJ2-3, with 10 bases matching TRBD2. The CDR3 has 15 amino acids. With 7 bases clipped from V and 4 bases from J, the junction kept 8 bases outside the gene matches. The CDR3 region has the DNA TGTGCCAGCAATCTAGCGGGAGTTAGCGCAGATACGCAGTATTTT. Translated: CASNLAGVSADTQYF.

About this clonotype itself: Germline is not matched at one junction end, which may reflect a read error. The chain combines TRBV6-5 with TRBJ2-3; D remains ambiguous. Germline loops: CDR1 MNHEY, CDR2 SVGAGI. The CDR3 spans 16 residues. Written as DNA, the CDR3 is TGTGCCAGCAGTTACTCCTACCAGCTTAGCACAGATACGCAATATTTT. It yields the protein CASSYSYQLSTDTQYF.